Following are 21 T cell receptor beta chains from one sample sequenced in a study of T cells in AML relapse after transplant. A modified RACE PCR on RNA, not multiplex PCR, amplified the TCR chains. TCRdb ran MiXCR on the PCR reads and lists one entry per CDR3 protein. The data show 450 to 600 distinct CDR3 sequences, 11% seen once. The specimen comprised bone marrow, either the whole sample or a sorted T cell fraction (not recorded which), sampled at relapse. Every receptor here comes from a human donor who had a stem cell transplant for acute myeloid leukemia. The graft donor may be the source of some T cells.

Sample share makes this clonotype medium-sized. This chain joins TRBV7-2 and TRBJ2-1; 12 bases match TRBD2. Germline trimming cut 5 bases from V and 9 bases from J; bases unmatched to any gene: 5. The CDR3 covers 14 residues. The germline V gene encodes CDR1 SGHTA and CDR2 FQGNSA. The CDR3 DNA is TGTGCCAGCAGCCCGCAGACTAGCGGGAGTGAGCAGTTCTTC. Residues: CASSPQTSGSEQFF. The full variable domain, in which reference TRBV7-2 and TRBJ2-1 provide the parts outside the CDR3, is GAGVSQSPSNKVTEKGKDVELRCDPISGHTALYWYRQSLGQGLEFLIYFQGNSAPDKSGLPSDRFSAERTGGSVSTLTIQRTQQEDSAVYLCASSPQTSGSEQFFGPGTRLTVL.

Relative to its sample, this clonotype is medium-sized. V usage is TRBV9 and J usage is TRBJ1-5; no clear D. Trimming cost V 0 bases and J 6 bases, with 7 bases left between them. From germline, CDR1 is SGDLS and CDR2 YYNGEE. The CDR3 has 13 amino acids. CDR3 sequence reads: CASSVGMGQPQHF. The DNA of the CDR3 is TGTGCCAGCAGCGTAGGTATGGGTCAGCCCCAGCATTTT.

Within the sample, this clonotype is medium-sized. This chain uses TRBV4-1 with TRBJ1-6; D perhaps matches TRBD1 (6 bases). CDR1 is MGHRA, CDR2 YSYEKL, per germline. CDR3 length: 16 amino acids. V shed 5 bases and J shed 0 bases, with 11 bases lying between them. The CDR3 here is CASSSGQSSYNSPLHF. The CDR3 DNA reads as TGCGCCAGCAGCTCCGGACAGAGCTCCTATAATTCACCCCTCCACTTT.

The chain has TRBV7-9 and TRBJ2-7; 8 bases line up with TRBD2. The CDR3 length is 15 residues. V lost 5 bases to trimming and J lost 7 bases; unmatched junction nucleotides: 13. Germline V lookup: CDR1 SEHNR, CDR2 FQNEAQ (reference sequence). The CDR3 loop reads CASSQNTGGAREQYF. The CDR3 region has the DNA TGTGCCAGCAGCCAGAACACCGGGGGGGCTAGGGAGCAGTACTTC. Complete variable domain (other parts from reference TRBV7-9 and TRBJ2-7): DTGVSQNPRHKITKRGQNVTFRCDPISEHNRLYWYRQTLGQGPEFLTYFQNEAQLEKSRLLSDRFSAERPKGSFSTLEIQRTEQGDSAMYLCASSQNTGGAREQYFGPGTRLTVT.

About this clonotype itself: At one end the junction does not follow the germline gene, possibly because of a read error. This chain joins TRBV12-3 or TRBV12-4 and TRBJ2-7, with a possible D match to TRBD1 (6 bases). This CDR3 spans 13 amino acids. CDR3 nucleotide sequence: TGTGCCAGCAGAATTGGGGGCTCCCCCGAGCAGTGCTTC. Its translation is CASRIGGSPEQCF.

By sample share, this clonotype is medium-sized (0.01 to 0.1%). CDR3 protein: CASSQATPSSYNEQFF. The CDR3 DNA reads TGCGCCAGCAGCCAAGCCACTCCATCCTCCTACAATGAGCAGTTCTTC. The chain recombines TRBV4-1 with TRBJ2-1; D not certain. The germline V and J ends were trimmed by 1 base and 0 bases, with 10 bases remaining between them. This CDR3 is 16 amino acids long. Germline CDR1 and CDR2: MGHRA and YSYEKL.

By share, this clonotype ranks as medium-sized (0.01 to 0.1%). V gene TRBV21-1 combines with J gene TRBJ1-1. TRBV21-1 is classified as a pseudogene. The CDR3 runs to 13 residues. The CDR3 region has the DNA TGTGCCAGCAGCAAAGCTGGGTACACTGAAGCTTTCTTT. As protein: CASSKAGYTEAFF.

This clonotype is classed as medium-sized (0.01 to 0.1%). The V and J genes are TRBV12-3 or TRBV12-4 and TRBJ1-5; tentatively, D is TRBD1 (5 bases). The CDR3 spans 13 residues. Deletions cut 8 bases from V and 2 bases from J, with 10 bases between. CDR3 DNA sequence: TGTGCCAGCGTCAGGGATGGCAATCAGCCCCAGCATTTT. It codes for CASVRDGNQPQHF.

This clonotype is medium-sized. CDR3 DNA sequence: TGTGCCAGCAGTTTAACTAGCGGGACCCCCCAAGGGGAGCAGTACTTC. This sequence encodes CASSLTSGTPQGEQYF. The chain carries TRBV27 and TRBJ2-7, with 10 bases aligning to TRBD2. In germline, CDR1 is MNHEY, CDR2 SMNVEV (reference sequence). The CDR3 has 16 residues. J was trimmed by 7 bases and V by 2 bases; bases with no gene match: 11.

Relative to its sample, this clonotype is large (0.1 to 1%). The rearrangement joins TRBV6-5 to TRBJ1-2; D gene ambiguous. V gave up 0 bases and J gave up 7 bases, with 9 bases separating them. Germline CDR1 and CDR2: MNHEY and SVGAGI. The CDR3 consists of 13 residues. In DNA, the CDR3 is TGTGCCAGCAGTTACTCGGACGGCAGTGGCTACACCTTC. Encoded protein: CASSYSDGSGYTF.

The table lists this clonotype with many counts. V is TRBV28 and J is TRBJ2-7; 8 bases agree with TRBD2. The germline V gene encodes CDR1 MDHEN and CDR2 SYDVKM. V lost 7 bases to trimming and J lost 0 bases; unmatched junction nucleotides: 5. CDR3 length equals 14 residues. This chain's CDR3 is CASTPGGPSYEQYF. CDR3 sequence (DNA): TGTGCCAGCACTCCGGGGGGGCCCTCCTACGAGCAGTACTTC.

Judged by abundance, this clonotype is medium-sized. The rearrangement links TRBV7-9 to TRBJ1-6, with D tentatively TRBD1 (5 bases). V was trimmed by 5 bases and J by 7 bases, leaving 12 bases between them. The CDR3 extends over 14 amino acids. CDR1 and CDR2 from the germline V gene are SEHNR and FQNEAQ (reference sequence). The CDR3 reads CASSPGTENSPLHF. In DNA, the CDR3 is TGTGCCAGCAGCCCGGGGACCGAGAATTCACCCCTCCACTTT.

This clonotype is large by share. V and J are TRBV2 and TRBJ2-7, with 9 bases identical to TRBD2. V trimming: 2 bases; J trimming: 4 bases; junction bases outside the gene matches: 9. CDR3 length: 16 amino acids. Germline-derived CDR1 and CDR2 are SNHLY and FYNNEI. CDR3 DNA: TGTGCCAGCAGTGAATTTAGTAGCGGGAGTTTGTACGAGCAGTACTTC. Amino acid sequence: CASSEFSSGSLYEQYF.

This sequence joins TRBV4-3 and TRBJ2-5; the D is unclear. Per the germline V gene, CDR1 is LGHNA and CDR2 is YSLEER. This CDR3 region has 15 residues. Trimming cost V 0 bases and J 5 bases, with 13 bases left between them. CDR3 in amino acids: CASSQDSGPRETQYF. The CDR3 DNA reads TGCGCCAGCAGCCAAGATTCCGGGCCCCGGGAGACCCAGTACTTC.

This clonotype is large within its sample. DNA of the CDR3: TGCGCCAGCAGCTTGGTAGTCGGCGAGCAGTACTTC. This gives the protein CASSLVVGEQYF. The genes are TRBV5-1 and TRBJ2-7; the D is unclear. The CDR3 totals 12 residues. Trimming removed 0 bases from V and 6 bases from J, with 7 bases in between. The germline gives CDR1 SGHRS, CDR2 YFSETQ. Full variable domain (rest looked up from reference TRBV5-1 and TRBJ2-7): KAGVTQTPRYLIKTRGQQVTLSCSPISGHRSVSWYQQTPGQGLQFLFEYFSETQRNKGNFPGRFSGRQFSNSRSEMNVSTLELGDSALYLCASSLVVGEQYFGPGTRLTVT.

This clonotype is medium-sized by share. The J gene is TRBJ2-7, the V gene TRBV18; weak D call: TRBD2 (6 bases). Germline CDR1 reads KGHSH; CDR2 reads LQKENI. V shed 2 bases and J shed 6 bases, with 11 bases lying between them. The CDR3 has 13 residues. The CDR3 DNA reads TGTGCCAGCTCACCATCTGGGAGGAGCGAGCAGTACTTC. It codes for CASSPSGRSEQYF. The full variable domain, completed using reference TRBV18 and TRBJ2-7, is NAGVMQNPRHLVRRRGQEARLRCSPMKGHSHVYWYRQLPEEGLKFMVYLQKENIIDESGMPKERFSAEFPKEGPSILRIQQVVRGDSAAYFCASSPSGRSEQYFGPGTRLTVT.

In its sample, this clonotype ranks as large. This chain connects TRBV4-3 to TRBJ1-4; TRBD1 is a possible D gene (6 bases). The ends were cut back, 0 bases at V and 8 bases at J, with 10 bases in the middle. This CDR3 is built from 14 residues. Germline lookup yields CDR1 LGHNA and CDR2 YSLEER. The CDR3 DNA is TGCGCCAGCAGCCAAGATTCCAGGGGCGAAAAACTGTTTTTT. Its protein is CASSQDSRGEKLFF.

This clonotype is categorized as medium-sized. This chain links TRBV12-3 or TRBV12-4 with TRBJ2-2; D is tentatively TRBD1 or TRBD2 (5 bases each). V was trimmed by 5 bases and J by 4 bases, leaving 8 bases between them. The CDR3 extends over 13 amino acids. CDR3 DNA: TGTGCCAGCAGTAGGGACCTCACCGGGGAGCTGTTTTTT. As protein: CASSRDLTGELFF.

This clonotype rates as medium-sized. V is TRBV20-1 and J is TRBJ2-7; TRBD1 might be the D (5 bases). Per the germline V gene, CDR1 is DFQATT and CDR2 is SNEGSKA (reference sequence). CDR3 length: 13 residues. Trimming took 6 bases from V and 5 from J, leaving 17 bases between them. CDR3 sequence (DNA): TGCAGTGCACAGACTCCGGGCAGGGACGAGCAGTACTTC. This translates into CSAQTPGRDEQYF.

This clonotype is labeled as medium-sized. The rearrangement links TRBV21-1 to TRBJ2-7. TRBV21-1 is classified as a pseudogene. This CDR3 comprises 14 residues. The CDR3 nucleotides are TGTGCCAGCACCACTGATAGACACCCGACCGAGCAGTACTTC. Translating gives CASTTDRHPTEQYF.

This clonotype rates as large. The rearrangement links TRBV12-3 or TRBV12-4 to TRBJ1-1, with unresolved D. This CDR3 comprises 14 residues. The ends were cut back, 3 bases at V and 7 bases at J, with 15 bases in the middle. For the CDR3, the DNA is TGTGCCAGCAGTTTCGGCCTACTGGGTTATGAAGCTTTCTTT. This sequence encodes CASSFGLLGYEAFF.